This is a list of T cell receptor beta chains from one sample in a study of cytomegalovirus exposure and HLA in healthy donors. The data were produced by immunoSEQ multiplex PCR, yet TCRdb's version contains in-frame clones alone and is incomplete. The table includes tens of thousands of clones, roughly 79% detected once. Specimen: PBMCs. The receptors here all came from a man in his forties or fifties in good health and CMV-seronegative. Each CDR3 is given with its conserved first and last residue. The order of the fields is J gene, D gene, V gene, clone size, CDR3 DNA, CDR3 protein. D genes are given only for firm matches. Only some rows state a clone size, as once, few, many or a class for expanded clones.

j_call: TRBJ1-2; d_call: TRBD1; v_call: TRBV7-3; clone_size: NA; cdr3_nt: TGTGCCAGCAGCCCCCGGACAGGGAATTTTGACTACACCTTC; cdr3_aa: CASSPRTGNFDYTF
j_call: TRBJ2-7; d_call: NA; v_call: TRBV7-2; clone_size: NA; cdr3_nt: TGTGCCAGCAGCTTAGTTCTTAGCCCGGGCTCCTACGAGCAGTACTTC; cdr3_aa: CASSLVLSPGSYEQYF
j_call: TRBJ2-1; d_call: TRBD1; v_call: TRBV27; clone_size: NA; cdr3_nt: TGTGCCAGCAGTACGACAGGACAGGGGCAGTTCTTC; cdr3_aa: CASSTTGQGQFF
j_call: TRBJ2-1; d_call: NA; v_call: TRBV6-5; clone_size: NA; cdr3_nt: TGTGCCAGCACCCAAAGTTCGGGTCGTGAGCAGTTCTTC; cdr3_aa: CASTQSSGREQFF
j_call: TRBJ2-7; d_call: TRBD2; v_call: TRBV9; clone_size: NA; cdr3_nt: TGTGCCAGCAGCGTAGACGGGGGGGCCGTCTACGAGCAGTACTTC; cdr3_aa: CASSVDGGAVYEQYF
j_call: TRBJ1-1; d_call: NA; v_call: TRBV7-9; clone_size: NA; cdr3_nt: TGTGCCAGCAGCTTACCTAGGGGTGGAGCTTTCTTT; cdr3_aa: CASSLPRGGAFF
j_call: TRBJ2-7; d_call: TRBD2; v_call: TRBV7-9; clone_size: NA; cdr3_nt: TGTGCCAGCAGCGCTAGCGGGGGCTACGAGCAGTACTTC; cdr3_aa: CASSASGGYEQYF
j_call: TRBJ2-1; d_call: NA; v_call: TRBV4-3; clone_size: NA; cdr3_nt: TGCGCCAGCAGCCAAGAGCTAGGGGGAAATGAGCAGTTCTTC; cdr3_aa: CASSQELGGNEQFF
j_call: TRBJ2-3; d_call: TRBD2; v_call: TRBV7-9; clone_size: NA; cdr3_nt: TGTGCCAGCCGAAGTACGGGAGGGATTGATACGCAGTATTTT; cdr3_aa: CASRSTGGIDTQYF
j_call: TRBJ2-7; d_call: TRBD2; v_call: TRBV19; clone_size: NA; cdr3_nt: TGTGCCAGTAGTATGCGCCTAGCGGGGACCTACGAGCAGTACTTC; cdr3_aa: CASSMRLAGTYEQYF
j_call: TRBJ2-2; d_call: TRBD1; v_call: TRBV2; clone_size: NA; cdr3_nt: TGTGCCAGCAGGACAGGGTCGTCGGACACCGGGGAGCTGTTTTTT; cdr3_aa: CASRTGSSDTGELFF
j_call: TRBJ1-1; d_call: TRBD1; v_call: TRBV6-1; clone_size: NA; cdr3_nt: TGTGCCAGCAGTGGCCCGGGACAGCTGAACACTGAAGCTTTCTTT; cdr3_aa: CASSGPGQLNTEAFF
j_call: TRBJ2-5; d_call: NA; v_call: TRBV7-9; clone_size: NA; cdr3_nt: TGTGCCAGCAGTCGAGACGGTACGGGGGCCCAGTACTTC; cdr3_aa: CASSRDGTGAQYF
j_call: TRBJ2-5; d_call: NA; v_call: TRBV2; clone_size: NA; cdr3_nt: TGTGCCAGCCGACGGGGGGCTAAAGAGACCCAGTACTTC; cdr3_aa: CASRRGAKETQYF
j_call: TRBJ2-2; d_call: NA; v_call: TRBV5-1; clone_size: NA; cdr3_nt: TGCGCCAGCAGCCCGAGTTTGGCAGGGGCAACGAACACCGGGGAGCTGTTTTTT; cdr3_aa: CASSPSLAGATNTGELFF
j_call: TRBJ2-7; d_call: TRBD2; v_call: TRBV6-1; clone_size: NA; cdr3_nt: TGTGCCAGCACACCGGGACTAGCGTCGACCGAGCAGTACTTC; cdr3_aa: CASTPGLASTEQYF
j_call: TRBJ1-2; d_call: TRBD1; v_call: TRBV5-1; clone_size: NA; cdr3_nt: TGCGCCAGCAGAAATACAGGGGTGCTTGGCGGCTACACCTTC; cdr3_aa: CASRNTGVLGGYTF
j_call: TRBJ1-4; d_call: NA; v_call: TRBV7-9; clone_size: NA; cdr3_nt: TGTGCCAGCAGCTTAAGACAAATGAATGAAAAACTGTTTTTT; cdr3_aa: CASSLRQMNEKLFF
j_call: TRBJ2-2; d_call: NA; v_call: TRBV25-1; clone_size: few; cdr3_nt: TGTGCCAGCAGTGAATCGGGGAGGCATAACACCGGGGAGCTGTTTTTT; cdr3_aa: CASSESGRHNTGELFF
j_call: TRBJ1-5; d_call: NA; v_call: TRBV19; clone_size: few; cdr3_nt: TGTGCCAGTACCAGGGGTAGCAATCAGCCCCAGCATTTT; cdr3_aa: CASTRGSNQPQHF
j_call: TRBJ1-4; d_call: NA; v_call: TRBV5-1; clone_size: NA; cdr3_nt: TGCGCCAGCAGTTTTGGACAACCCCCAACTAATGAAAAACTGTTTTTT; cdr3_aa: CASSFGQPPTNEKLFF
j_call: TRBJ2-7; d_call: TRBD1; v_call: TRBV10-3; clone_size: NA; cdr3_nt: TGTGCCATCAGGGGCCCGGGACAGGGGCCCTACGAGCAGTACTTC; cdr3_aa: CAIRGPGQGPYEQYF
j_call: TRBJ2-3; d_call: NA; v_call: TRBV2; clone_size: once; cdr3_nt: TGTGCCAGCAGTATGGCCGATACGCAGTATTTT; cdr3_aa: CASSMADTQYF
j_call: TRBJ1-2; d_call: NA; v_call: TRBV15; clone_size: NA; cdr3_nt: TGTGCCACCAGCAGAGAGCCACGTCAGGAAAGAAACTATGGCTACACCTTC; cdr3_aa: CATSREPRQERNYGYTF
j_call: TRBJ2-2; d_call: NA; v_call: TRBV29-1; clone_size: NA; cdr3_nt: TGCAGCGTTACCCCGGGACTCTTGAACACCGGGGAGCTGTTTTTT; cdr3_aa: CSVTPGLLNTGELFF
j_call: TRBJ2-3; d_call: NA; v_call: TRBV6-6; clone_size: NA; cdr3_nt: TGTGCCAGCAGTTATGGGGACACCACAGATACGCAGTATTTT; cdr3_aa: CASSYGDTTDTQYF
j_call: TRBJ2-1; d_call: NA; v_call: TRBV7-3; clone_size: NA; cdr3_nt: TGTGCCAGCAGCTTAAGTGGGGGGGGCGATGAGCAGTTCTTC; cdr3_aa: CASSLSGGGDEQFF
j_call: TRBJ2-1; d_call: NA; v_call: TRBV10-3; clone_size: NA; cdr3_nt: TGTGCCATCAAGCAGCCTTCAGGCAATGAGCAGTTCTTC; cdr3_aa: CAIKQPSGNEQFF
j_call: TRBJ1-1; d_call: TRBD1; v_call: TRBV6-5; clone_size: NA; cdr3_nt: TGTGCCAGCACCACCGGGACAGCAAAAGCTTTCTTT; cdr3_aa: CASTTGTAKAFF
j_call: TRBJ1-6; d_call: NA; v_call: TRBV5-8; clone_size: NA; cdr3_nt: TGTGCCAGCAGCTTCAACCAGGGGTTAGCCTATAATTCACCCCTCCACTTT; cdr3_aa: CASSFNQGLAYNSPLHF
j_call: TRBJ1-6; d_call: TRBD1; v_call: TRBV27; clone_size: NA; cdr3_nt: TGTGCCAGCAGTTTGGGACAGCTCCTTGCTTCACCCCTCCACTTT; cdr3_aa: CASSLGQLLASPLHF
j_call: TRBJ1-2; d_call: TRBD1; v_call: TRBV11-2; clone_size: NA; cdr3_nt: TGTGCCAGCAGCCCAGGGGGCCTCTATGGCTACACCTTC; cdr3_aa: CASSPGGLYGYTF
j_call: TRBJ2-3; d_call: TRBD2; v_call: TRBV5-1; clone_size: NA; cdr3_nt: TGCGCCAGCAGCTTGGGACTAGCGGGGGTGGATACGCAGTATTTT; cdr3_aa: CASSLGLAGVDTQYF
j_call: TRBJ2-3; d_call: TRBD2; v_call: TRBV28; clone_size: once; cdr3_nt: TGTGCCTCACAGACTAGCGGGGGGGCCACAGATACGCAGTATTTT; cdr3_aa: CASQTSGGATDTQYF
j_call: TRBJ2-7; d_call: TRBD1; v_call: TRBV11-1; clone_size: NA; cdr3_nt: TGTGCCAGCAGCACCGCCGGGACAGGGCTCGAGCAGTACTTC; cdr3_aa: CASSTAGTGLEQYF
j_call: TRBJ1-1; d_call: NA; v_call: TRBV18; clone_size: once; cdr3_nt: TGTGCCAGCTCACCTCAGGGGCGAAGCGACACTGAAGCTTTCTTT; cdr3_aa: CASSPQGRSDTEAFF
j_call: TRBJ1-1; d_call: TRBD1; v_call: TRBV5-1; clone_size: NA; cdr3_nt: TGCGTCAGCAGCTTGGGACAGGGGGCAGGAACCGAAGCTTTCTTT; cdr3_aa: CVSSLGQGAGTEAFF
j_call: TRBJ1-5; d_call: TRBD1; v_call: TRBV9; clone_size: NA; cdr3_nt: TGTGCCAGCAGCGCGACAGGGGCGGGCAATCAGCCCCAGCATTTT; cdr3_aa: CASSATGAGNQPQHF
j_call: TRBJ1-3; d_call: NA; v_call: TRBV6-1; clone_size: NA; cdr3_nt: TGTGCCAGCAGTGAGTTAGACTCTGGAAACACCATATATTTT; cdr3_aa: CASSELDSGNTIYF
j_call: TRBJ2-1; d_call: TRBD2; v_call: TRBV7-2; clone_size: NA; cdr3_nt: TGTGCCAGCAGCTTCGGGCTAGCGGGGGGAGACAATGAGCAGTTCTTC; cdr3_aa: CASSFGLAGGDNEQFF
j_call: TRBJ2-6; d_call: TRBD1; v_call: TRBV5-1; clone_size: once; cdr3_nt: TGCGCCAGCAGCTTGGTGGGGACAGGGGCTCCTGGGGCCAACGTCCTGACTTTC; cdr3_aa: CASSLVGTGAPGANVLTF
j_call: TRBJ1-2; d_call: TRBD1; v_call: TRBV11-2; clone_size: NA; cdr3_nt: TGTGCCAGCAGCTTTTCAGGGGGTAATTATGGCTACACCTTC; cdr3_aa: CASSFSGGNYGYTF
j_call: TRBJ1-6; d_call: NA; v_call: TRBV6-5; clone_size: NA; cdr3_nt: TGTGCCAGCAGTCAGGCGGGGTCCTATAATTCACCCCTCCACTTT; cdr3_aa: CASSQAGSYNSPLHF
j_call: TRBJ2-7; d_call: TRBD1; v_call: TRBV5-1; clone_size: NA; cdr3_nt: TGCGCCAGCAGCTTGGAGGGACAGGGCTACGAGCAGTACTTC; cdr3_aa: CASSLEGQGYEQYF
j_call: TRBJ2-1; d_call: NA; v_call: TRBV5-4; clone_size: few; cdr3_nt: TGTGCCAGCAGCTTACGGGGGGCGAGTGAGCAGTTCTTC; cdr3_aa: CASSLRGASEQFF
j_call: TRBJ1-4; d_call: NA; v_call: TRBV5-6; clone_size: NA; cdr3_nt: TGTGCCAGCAGCTTGGGCGCGAGCTTTAATGAAAAACTGTTTTTT; cdr3_aa: CASSLGASFNEKLFF
j_call: TRBJ1-1; d_call: NA; v_call: TRBV4-2; clone_size: few; cdr3_nt: TGTGCCAGCAGCCAGAACCTGGACAGTGAAGCTTTCTTT; cdr3_aa: CASSQNLDSEAFF
j_call: TRBJ2-7; d_call: NA; v_call: TRBV4-1; clone_size: NA; cdr3_nt: TGCGCCAGCAGCGATACAGGACGAGCACGCTACGAGCAGTACTTC; cdr3_aa: CASSDTGRARYEQYF
j_call: TRBJ1-4; d_call: NA; v_call: TRBV5-4; clone_size: NA; cdr3_nt: TGTGCCAGCACCAAAGGTGGTCGAGGGGAAAAACTGTTTTTT; cdr3_aa: CASTKGGRGEKLFF
j_call: TRBJ1-4; d_call: TRBD1; v_call: TRBV4-1; clone_size: once; cdr3_nt: TGCGCCAGCAGCCAAGATGAGGGGGCTTATGAAAAACTGTTTTTT; cdr3_aa: CASSQDEGAYEKLFF
j_call: TRBJ2-2; d_call: TRBD2; v_call: TRBV28; clone_size: few; cdr3_nt: TGTGCCAGCAGTTCAGCGGGGGGAGGTCTCGGGGAGCTGTTTTTT; cdr3_aa: CASSSAGGGLGELFF